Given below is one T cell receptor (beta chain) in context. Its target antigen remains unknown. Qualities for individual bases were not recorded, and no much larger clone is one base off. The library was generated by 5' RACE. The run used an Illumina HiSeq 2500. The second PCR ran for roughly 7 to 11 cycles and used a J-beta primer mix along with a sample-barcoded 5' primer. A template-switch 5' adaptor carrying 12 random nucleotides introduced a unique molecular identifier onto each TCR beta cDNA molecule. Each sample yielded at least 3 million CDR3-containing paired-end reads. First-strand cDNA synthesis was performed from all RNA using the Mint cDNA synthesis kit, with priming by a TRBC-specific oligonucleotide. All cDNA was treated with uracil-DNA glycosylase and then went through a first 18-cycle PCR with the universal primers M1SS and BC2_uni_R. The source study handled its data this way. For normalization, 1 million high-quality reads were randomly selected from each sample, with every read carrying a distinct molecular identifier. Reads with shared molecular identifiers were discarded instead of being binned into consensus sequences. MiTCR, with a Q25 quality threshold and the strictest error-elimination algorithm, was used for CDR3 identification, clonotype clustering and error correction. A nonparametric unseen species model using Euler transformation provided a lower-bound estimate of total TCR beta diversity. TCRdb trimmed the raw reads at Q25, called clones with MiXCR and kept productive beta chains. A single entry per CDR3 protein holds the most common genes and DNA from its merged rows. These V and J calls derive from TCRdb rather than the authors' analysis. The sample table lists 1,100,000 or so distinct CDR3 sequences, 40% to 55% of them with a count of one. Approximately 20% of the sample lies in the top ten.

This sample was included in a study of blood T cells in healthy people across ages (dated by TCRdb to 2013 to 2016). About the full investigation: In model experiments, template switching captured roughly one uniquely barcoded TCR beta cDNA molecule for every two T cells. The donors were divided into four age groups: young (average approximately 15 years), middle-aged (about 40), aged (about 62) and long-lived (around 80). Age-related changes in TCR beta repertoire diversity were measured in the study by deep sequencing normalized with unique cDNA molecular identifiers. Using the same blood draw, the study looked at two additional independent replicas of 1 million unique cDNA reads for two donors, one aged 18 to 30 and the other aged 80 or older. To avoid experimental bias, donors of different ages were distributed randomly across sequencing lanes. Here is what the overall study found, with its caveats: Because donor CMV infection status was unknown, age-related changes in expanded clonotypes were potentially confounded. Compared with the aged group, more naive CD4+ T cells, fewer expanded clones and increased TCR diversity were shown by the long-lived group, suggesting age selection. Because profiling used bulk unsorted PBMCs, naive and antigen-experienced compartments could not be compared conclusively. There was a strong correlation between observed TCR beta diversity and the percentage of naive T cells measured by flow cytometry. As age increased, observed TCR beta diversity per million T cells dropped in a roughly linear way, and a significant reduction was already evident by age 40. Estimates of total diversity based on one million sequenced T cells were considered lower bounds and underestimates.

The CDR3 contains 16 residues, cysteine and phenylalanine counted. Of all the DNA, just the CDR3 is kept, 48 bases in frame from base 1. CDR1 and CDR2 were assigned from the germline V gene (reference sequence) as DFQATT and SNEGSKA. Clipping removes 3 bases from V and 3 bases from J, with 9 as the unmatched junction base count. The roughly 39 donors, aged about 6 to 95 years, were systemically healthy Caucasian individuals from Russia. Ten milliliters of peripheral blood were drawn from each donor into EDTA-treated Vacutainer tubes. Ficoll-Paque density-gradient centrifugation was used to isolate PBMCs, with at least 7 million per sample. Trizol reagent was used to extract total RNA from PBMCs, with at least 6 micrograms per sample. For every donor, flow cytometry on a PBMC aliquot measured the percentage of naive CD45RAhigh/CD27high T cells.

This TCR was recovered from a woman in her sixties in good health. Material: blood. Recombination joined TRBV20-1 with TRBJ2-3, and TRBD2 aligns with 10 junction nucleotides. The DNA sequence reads TGCAGTGCTAGTCCGCCGGGACTAGCGTCGACAGATACGCAGTATTTT. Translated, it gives CSASPPGLASTDTQYF.